This T cell receptor (beta chain) came from a study of breast tumors, draining lymph nodes, adjacent tissues. Overall study findings and caveats: Luminal-like breast cancer showed significantly higher tumor–nontumor repertoire similarity than basal-like. The data were judged consistent with most tumor T cells coming from lymph node and expanding in tumor. That most tumor T cells come from lymph nodes remained unproven. Tumors had less TCR diversity than lymph nodes, more than nontumor tissue.

As regards this clonotype: Its antigen is unidentified.

The CDR3 covers 15 residues. Trimming took off 4 bases at V and 4 bases at J, with 15 bases between the two ends. Germline CDR1 SGHRS, CDR2 YFSETQ. TCRdb processed the multiplex PCR reads anew with MiXCR; each CDR3 protein has one entry. The data hold more than 50,000 distinct CDR3 sequences, with around 45% observed a single time. The source material was breast tumor tissue. This sequence joins TRBV5-1 and TRBJ1-5; D may be TRBD1 (6 bases). This sequence was found in a female donor with breast cancer. Some clones in this sample may be carry-over from other donors' samples. DNA of the CDR3: TGCGCCAGCAGCCTTAAGGGGGAAACTAATCAGCCCCAGCATTTT. Translating gives CASSLKGETNQPQHF.